This T cell receptor beta chain is from a study of cytomegalovirus exposure and HLA in healthy donors. Whole-study findings and limits: Most observed TCR sequences were rare, whereas some public TCRs were detected in many donors. Cytomegalovirus status was reportedly diagnosed by the classifier with high specificity and sensitivity. TCR beta chains numbering some 160 were designated cytomegalovirus-associated.

Points on this clone: Its target is not known.

V lost 10 bases to trimming and J lost 0 bases; unmatched junction nucleotides: 4. Germline V gene sequence: CDR1 MNHEY, CDR2 SMNVEV (reference sequence). This CDR3 is 13 amino acids long. Assay: immunoSEQ multiplex PCR; the TCRdb copy retains only in-frame clones and omits some. The profile shows 68,000 or so clones, about 90% of them singletons. This clonotype was sampled from a man aged 18 to 30 in good health and CMV-seronegative. The sample taken for sequencing was PBMCs. The gene calls are TRBV27 and TRBJ2-7; 9 bases are shared with TRBD1. CDR3 bases: TGTGCCAACATGACAGGGGGCTCCTACGAGCAGTACTTC. This gives the protein CANMTGGSYEQYF.